The 23 T cell receptor beta chains reported below all come from one sample, sequenced in a study of cytomegalovirus exposure and HLA in healthy donors (dated 2017 in TCRdb). Libraries were prepared through the immunoSEQ multiplex PCR assay. For the multiplex PCR, a mixture combining 60 forward primers for TCR Vbeta segments and 13 reverse primers for TCR Jbeta segments was used. This is the immuneACCESS table as TCRdb keeps it, with only in-frame sequences that have V and J called. A part of the clones is gone; compared with another copy, unresolved V genes explain less than half, and the rest is unexplained. Present in this sample are some 220,000 clones, roughly 89% of which were seen just once. Clones ranked in the top ten supply 1% of the sample. Sequenced: PBMCs. The receptors derive from a woman under 30 in good health and CMV-seronegative.

In its sample, this clone was seen a few times. This chain links TRBV6-5 with TRBJ2-7, with TRBD2 matching 8 bases. Germline V CDR1 and CDR2: MNHEY, SVGAGI. This CDR3 has 13 amino acids. After removal of 9 bases from V and 4 bases from J, the junction contained 8 bases not matched to a gene. The CDR3 nucleotides are TGTGCCAGAAGGATGCAGCGGGGGTACGAGCAGTACTTC. Amino acids: CARRMQRGYEQYF.

DNA of the CDR3: TGTGCCAGCAAAGGACAGGGGGCGCACGGCTACACCTTC. It specifies CASKGQGAHGYTF. The chain carries TRBV7-2 and TRBJ1-2, with 11 bases that match TRBD1. CDR1 and CDR2 from the germline V gene are SGHTA and FQGNSA. The V and J ends lost 7 bases and 8 bases, in that order; junction bases with no gene match: 6. The CDR3 is 13 amino acids.

The chain uses TRBV2 and TRBJ1-6; 8 nucleotides match TRBD1. V dropped 5 bases and J dropped 0; count of bases not matched to a gene: 12. The CDR3 is 19 amino acids. Germline CDR1 reads SNHLY; CDR2 reads FYNNEI. CDR3 loop: CASSNDRGIESSYNSPLHF. CDR3 sequence (DNA): TGTGCCAGCAGTAATGACAGGGGTATTGAGAGCTCCTATAATTCACCCCTCCACTTT.

The gene calls are TRBV2 and TRBJ2-3; 11 nucleotides line up with TRBD1. Germline V lookup: CDR1 SNHLY, CDR2 FYNNEI. Trimming removed 3 bases from V and 4 bases from J; junction bases left unmatched: 0. This CDR3 is built from 14 residues. The CDR3 DNA follows: TGTGCCAGCAGTGAGGGACAGGGGGCAGATACGCAGTATTTT. Translating gives CASSEGQGADTQYF.

This sequence joins TRBV7-8 and TRBJ2-1; 8 bases align to TRBD1. There are 15 residues in the CDR3. Germline V CDR1 and CDR2: SGHVS, FQNEAQ. Trimming removed 6 bases from V and 4 bases from J; junction bases left unmatched: 8. CDR3 region: CASREDRGNYNEQFF. The CDR3 region has the DNA TGTGCCAGCAGGGAAGACAGGGGAAATTACAATGAGCAGTTCTTC.

The CDR3 loop reads CASSLEVGAYSYNEQFF. DNA of the CDR3: TGCGCCAGCAGCTTGGAGGTAGGGGCCTACTCCTACAATGAGCAGTTCTTC. The J gene is TRBJ2-1, the V gene TRBV5-1; D is perhaps TRBD1 (5 bases). This CDR3 has 17 residues. Germline-derived CDR1 and CDR2 are SGHRS and YFSETQ. V shed 0 bases and J shed 0 bases, with 13 bases lying between them.

The V call is TRBV7-9, the J call TRBJ1-1; D perhaps matches TRBD1 (5 bases). V shed 5 bases and J shed 2 bases, with 12 bases lying between them. This CDR3 is 14 amino acids long. The germline CDR1 and CDR2 sequences are SEHNR and FQNEAQ (reference sequence). The CDR3 sequence: CASSPRDQNTEAFF. The CDR3, as DNA: TGTGCCAGCAGCCCCAGGGATCAAAACACTGAAGCTTTCTTT.

Only one count was recorded for this clone. This chain's CDR3 is CASRGEATEAFF. The CDR3 region has the DNA TGTGCCAGCAGGGGTGAGGCCACTGAAGCTTTCTTT. The chain joins TRBV2 to TRBJ1-1; D is uncertain. The V end was cut by 6 bases, the J end by 4 bases, with 9 bases between. Germline CDR1 reads SNHLY; CDR2 reads FYNNEI. The CDR3 is 12 amino acids.

The chain uses TRBV6-5 and TRBJ1-2; 7 nucleotides align to TRBD1. V lost 6 bases to trimming and J lost 9 bases; unmatched junction nucleotides: 7. Germline V gene data show CDR1 as MNHEY and CDR2 as SVGAGI. The length of the CDR3 is 12 residues. The CDR3 region is CASSLGTDRYTF. CDR3 in DNA: TGTGCCAGCAGCCTCGGGACAGATCGCTACACCTTC.

This clone was detected a few times. The genes are TRBV5-4 and TRBJ2-1; the match to TRBD2 covers 7 bases. CDR1 and CDR2 (germline): SGHNT, YYREEE (reference sequence). J gave up 0 bases and V 2 bases, and 5 bases lay outside the gene matches. CDR3 length: 16 residues. CDR3 amino acids: CASSLLAYSSYNEQFF. As DNA, the CDR3 is TGTGCCAGCAGCTTACTAGCGTACAGCTCCTACAATGAGCAGTTCTTC.

V gene TRBV11-2 combines with J gene TRBJ2-7; 14 bases map to TRBD2. Germline CDR1 and CDR2: SGHAT and FQNNGV. The CDR3 is made up of 16 amino acids. The ends lost 5 bases at V and 6 bases at J; junction bases unmatched: 9. The CDR3 protein is CASSARLAGGPSEQYF. CDR3 sequence (DNA): TGTGCCAGCAGCGCTCGACTAGCGGGAGGGCCTAGCGAGCAGTACTTC.

This chain joins TRBV29-1 and TRBJ2-7; perhaps TRBD1 as D (6 bases). The germline V and J ends were trimmed by 4 bases and 1 base, with 14 bases remaining between them. The CDR3 has 14 residues. Looked up from germline, CDR1 is SQVTM and CDR2 is ANQGSEA. Here the CDR3 reads CSVVGAGKSYEQYF. CDR3 DNA: TGCAGCGTTGTGGGGGCCGGGAAATCCTACGAGCAGTACTTC.

Only one count was recorded for this clone. The chain joins TRBV5-1 to TRBJ2-3, with TRBD2 matching 9 bases. Germline V gives CDR1 SGHRS, CDR2 YFSETQ. The CDR3 has 18 amino acids. The V gene end was trimmed by 4 bases and the J gene end by 5 bases; junction bases not matched to a gene: 17. The CDR3 loop reads CASSPSSGSRSSQDTQYF. Here the CDR3 DNA reads TGCGCCAGCAGCCCAAGTAGCGGGAGCCGATCCTCCCAAGATACGCAGTATTTT.

The V and J genes are TRBV6-1 and TRBJ1-2, with D unclear. The CDR3 covers 17 residues. Germline loops: CDR1 MNHNS, CDR2 SASEGT. V was pared by 0 bases and J by 0 bases, with 14 bases between. The CDR3 protein is CASSEAVSAGANYGYTF. CDR3 nucleotides: TGTGCCAGCAGTGAAGCGGTATCGGCCGGAGCTAACTATGGCTACACCTTC.

The chain has TRBV4-1 and TRBJ2-7, with a possible D match to TRBD2 (5 bases). Trimming pared 0 bases from V and 6 bases from J, leaving 12 bases between. From germline, CDR1 is MGHRA and CDR2 YSYEKL. The CDR3 length is 14 residues. The CDR3, as DNA: TGCGCCAGCAGCCAAGAAGCTCGAGGGCGCGAGCAGTACTTC. The encoded protein is CASSQEARGREQYF.

The V call is TRBV10-3, the J call TRBJ2-7; 11 nucleotides match TRBD2. Losses at the gene ends were 6 bases for V and 3 bases for J; bases not matched to a gene: 1. The germline gives CDR1 ENHRY, CDR2 SYGVKD. This CDR3 contains 13 residues. In DNA form, the CDR3 reads TGTGCCATCAGCGGGACTAGCGGCTACGAGCAGTACTTC. This gives the protein CAISGTSGYEQYF.

The chain employs TRBV4-3 and TRBJ2-5, with D possibly being TRBD2 (5 bases). The CDR3 extends over 19 amino acids. CDR1 LGHNA and CDR2 YSLEER come from the germline V gene. V lost 0 bases and J lost 1, with 21 bases in between. The DNA for the CDR3 is TGCGCCAGCAGCCAAGATCCGCCGATAAAACTAGGGATCCAAGAGACCCAGTACTTC. Translated, it gives CASSQDPPIKLGIQETQYF.

The chain uses TRBV19 and TRBJ2-3, with 8 bases fitting TRBD2. With 5 bases clipped from V and 2 bases from J, the junction kept 12 bases outside the gene matches. This CDR3 has 17 residues. Germline CDR1 and CDR2: LNHDA and SQIVND (reference sequence). In DNA form, the CDR3 reads TGTGCCAGTAGTCCCCCCCAGCGGGGGAGAAACACAGATACGCAGTATTTT. Its protein is CASSPPQRGRNTDTQYF.

The chain uses TRBV5-1 and TRBJ2-5, with D possibly matching TRBD2 (5 bases). Per the germline V gene, CDR1 is SGHRS and CDR2 is YFSETQ. V lost 2 bases and J 2 bases, leaving 10 bases between the germline ends. The CDR3 consists of 14 residues. This chain's CDR3 is CASSFSPGQETQYF. DNA for the CDR3: TGCGCCAGCAGCTTTTCACCGGGACAAGAGACCCAGTACTTC.

J is TRBJ1-1 and V is TRBV18; D is possibly TRBD1 (5 bases). Germline lookup yields CDR1 KGHSH and CDR2 LQKENI. V dropped 6 bases and J dropped 1 base, with 15 bases sitting between them. CDR3 length: 15 residues. This chain's CDR3 is CASSPRRGKNTEAFF. The CDR3 nucleotides are TGTGCCAGCTCGCCCAGGCGGGGGAAGAACACTGAAGCTTTCTTT.

The rearrangement uses TRBV9 and TRBJ1-6; a possible D gene is TRBD1 (6 bases). Germline V gives CDR1 SGDLS, CDR2 YYNGEE. V was shortened by 0 bases and J by 7 bases, with 8 bases between the two germline ends. This CDR3 is 14 amino acids long. CDR3 nucleotides: TGTGCCAGCAGCGTAGCAGGGGTCAATTCACCCCTCCACTTT. It yields the protein CASSVAGVNSPLHF. The full variable domain, in which reference TRBV9 and TRBJ1-6 provide the parts outside the CDR3, is DSGVTQTPKHLITATGQRVTLRCSPRSGDLSVYWYQQSLDQGLQFLIQYYNGEERAKGNILERFSAQQFPDLHSELNLSSLELGDSALYFCASSVAGVNSPLHFGNGTRLTVT.

On this clone: Additional DNA sequences in this sample encode the identical CDR3. V and J are TRBV27 and TRBJ2-7, with TRBD1 identical over 7 bases. CDR1 is MNHEY, CDR2 SMNVEV, per germline (reference sequence). The CDR3 loop spans 14 amino acids. V lost 2 bases and J lost 3; bases outside the gene matches: 4. CDR3 region: CASSLTGVSYEQYF. The CDR3 DNA reads as TGTGCCAGCAGTTTAACAGGGGTCAGCTACGAGCAGTACTTC.

This clone was recorded a few times. The chain has TRBV6-1 and TRBJ2-1; TRBD2 might be the D (6 bases). CDR3 length: 12 residues. Germline assignment: CDR1 MNHNS and CDR2 SASEGT. V gave up 5 bases and J gave up 8 bases, with 10 bases separating them. DNA of the CDR3: TGTGCCAGCAGTTGGTGGGGGGATGAGCAGTTCTTC. Its protein is CASSWWGDEQFF.